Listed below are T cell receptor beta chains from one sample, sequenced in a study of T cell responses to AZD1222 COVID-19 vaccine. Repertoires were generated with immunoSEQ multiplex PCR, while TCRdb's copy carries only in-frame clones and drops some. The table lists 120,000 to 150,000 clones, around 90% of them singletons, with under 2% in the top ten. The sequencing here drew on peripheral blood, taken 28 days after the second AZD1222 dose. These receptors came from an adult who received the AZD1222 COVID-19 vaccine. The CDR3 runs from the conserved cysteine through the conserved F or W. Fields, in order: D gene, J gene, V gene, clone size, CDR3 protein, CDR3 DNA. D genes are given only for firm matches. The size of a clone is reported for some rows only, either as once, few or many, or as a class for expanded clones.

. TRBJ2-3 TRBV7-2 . CASSLAPLGTDTQYF TGTGCCAGCAGCTTAGCACCCCTTGGCACAGATACGCAGTATTTT
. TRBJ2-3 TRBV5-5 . CASSHRGDGADTQYF TGTGCCAGCAGCCATAGGGGGGACGGGGCAGATACGCAGTATTTT
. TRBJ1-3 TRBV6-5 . CASSYSWQGGNTIYF TGTGCCAGCAGTTACTCGTGGCAGGGTGGAAACACCATATATTTT
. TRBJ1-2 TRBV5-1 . CASATTGDYGYTF TGCGCCAGCGCGACCACCGGGGACTATGGCTACACCTTC
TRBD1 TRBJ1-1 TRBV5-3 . CARSSKKRRGLGMNTEAFF TGTGCCAGAAGCTCCAAAAAACGCAGGGGGCTGGGAATGAACACTGAAGCTTTCTTT
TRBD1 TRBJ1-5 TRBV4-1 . CASSQGTGGNQPQHF TGCGCCAGCAGCCAAGGGACAGGAGGCAATCAGCCCCAGCATTTT
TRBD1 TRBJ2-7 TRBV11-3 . CASSYGTGTYEQYF TGTGCCAGCAGCTACGGGACAGGGACTTACGAGCAGTACTTC
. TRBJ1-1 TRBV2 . CASTQNTEAFF TGTGCCAGCACACAGAACACTGAAGCTTTCTTT
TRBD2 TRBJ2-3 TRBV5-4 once CASSLEPSGRVTDTQYF TGTGCCAGCAGCTTGGAGCCTAGCGGGAGGGTAACAGATACGCAGTATTTT
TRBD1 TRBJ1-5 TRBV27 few CASSRRTGGQPQHF TGTGCCAGCAGTCGACGGACAGGGGGGCAGCCCCAGCATTTT
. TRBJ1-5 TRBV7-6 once CASSPQGFQPQHF TGTGCCAGCAGCCCCCAGGGCTTCCAGCCCCAGCATTTT
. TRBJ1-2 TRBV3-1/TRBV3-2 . CASSQDLEAGFNYGYTF TGTGCCAGCAGCCAAGATTTGGAAGCAGGATTTAACTATGGCTACACCTTC
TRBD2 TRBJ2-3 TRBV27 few CASSLGSLAGTDTQYF TGTGCCAGCAGTTTAGGGAGCCTAGCGGGAACAGATACGCAGTATTTT
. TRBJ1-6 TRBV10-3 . CAISVRELDSPLHF TGTGCCATCAGTGTCCGGGAGTTGGATTCACCCCTCCACTTT
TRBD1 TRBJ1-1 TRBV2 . CASSEGQGANTEAFF TGTGCCAGCAGTGAAGGGCAGGGGGCGAACACTGAAGCTTTCTTT
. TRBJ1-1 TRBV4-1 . CASSQGSGLNTEAFF TGCGCCAGCAGCCAAGGTTCCGGCCTGAACACTGAAGCTTTCTTT
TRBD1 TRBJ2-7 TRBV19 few CASSPLDRGFYEQYF TGTGCCAGTAGTCCCTTGGACAGGGGATTTTACGAGCAGTACTTC